This T cell receptor beta chain was sequenced in a study of blood T cells in healthy people across ages (dated by TCRdb to the mid-2010s). At the level of the whole study: In model experiments, template switching captured about one uniquely barcoded TCR beta cDNA molecule for every two T cells. To avoid experimental bias, donors of different ages were spread randomly across the sequencing lanes. Age-related changes in TCR beta repertoire diversity were measured in the study by deep sequencing normalized with unique cDNA molecular identifiers. The donors were split into four age groups: young (average 16 years), middle-aged (roughly 39), aged (roughly 65) and long-lived (over 75). Two additional independent replicas of 1 million unique cDNA reads from the same blood draw were analyzed for two donors (one aged 18 to 30 and one aged 80 or older). General study outcomes and caveats: Compared with the aged group, the long-lived group had more naive CD4+ T cells, fewer expanded clones and increased TCR diversity, suggesting age selection. Observed TCR beta diversity per million T cells fell roughly linearly with age, and a significant reduction was already apparent by age roughly 40. The CMV infection status of donors was not known, potentially confounding age-related changes in expanded clonotypes. Since profiling was done on bulk unsorted PBMCs, naive and antigen-experienced compartments could not be conclusively compared. Total diversity estimates from one million sequenced T cells were considered lower bounds and underestimates. Observed TCR beta diversity correlated strongly with the percentage of naive T cells measured by flow cytometry.

The library was produced with 5' RACE. Instrument used: Illumina HiSeq 2500. A second PCR of roughly 7 to 11 cycles was performed with a sample-barcoded 5' primer and a J-beta primer mix. A template-switch 5' adaptor carrying 12 random nucleotides introduced a unique molecular identifier onto each TCR beta cDNA molecule. At least 2.5 million CDR3-containing paired-end reads were obtained from each sample. First-strand cDNA was synthesized from all RNA with the Mint cDNA synthesis kit, primed by a TRBC-specific oligonucleotide. Following uracil-DNA glycosylase treatment, all cDNA underwent a first 18-cycle PCR with the universal primers M1SS and BC2_uni_R. The authors processed their data as follows. Normalization of each sample was performed by random selection of 1 million high-quality reads, each carrying a distinct molecular identifier. Instead of being binned into consensus sequences, reads with shared molecular identifiers were discarded. CDR3 identification, clonotype clustering and error correction used MiTCR with a Q25 quality threshold and the strictest error-elimination algorithm. A nonparametric unseen species model with Euler transformation was used to estimate a lower bound on total TCR beta diversity. The public reads were run again by TCRdb, first through fastp at Q25 and then through MiXCR, and only productive beta chains were kept. Entries are consolidated by CDR3 protein sequence, retaining the most common genes and DNA. TCRdb's processing, not the authors' own work, is the source of the V and J calls. For this sample the table gives around 870,000 distinct CDR3 sequences, of which 29% were detected only once. Of the sample, roughly a sixth falls within the top ten clones.

The 35 to 40 donors, aged roughly 6 to 100 years, were systemically healthy Caucasian individuals from Russia. About 10 milliliters of peripheral blood were collected from each donor into EDTA-treated Vacutainer tubes. PBMCs were isolated by Ficoll-Paque density-gradient centrifugation, with at least 6 million obtained per sample. Total RNA was extracted from PBMCs with Trizol reagent, with at least 5 micrograms obtained per sample. The percentages of naive CD45RAhigh/CD27high T cells were determined by flow cytometry on a PBMC aliquot from every donor. This clonotype was seen repeatedly, ten times or more. Its antigen has not been determined. Base qualities were left out, and no much larger clone turns up one base away. The germline V gene specifies MDHEN as CDR1 and SYDVKM as CDR2. After removal of 5 bases from V and 4 bases from J, the junction retains 14 bases not matched to a gene. There are 17 amino acids in the CDR3, from cysteine to phenylalanine inclusive. The entry retains the CDR3 DNA only, 51 bases that are in frame from base 1.

This TCR was sampled from a woman older than 75 in good health. Sequenced material: blood. This chain is built from TRBV28 and TRBJ2-5, and TRBD1 aligns with 9 junction nucleotides. The nucleotide sequence is given as TGTGCCAGCAGTCCGCCATCCGGGACAGGGAGGGGAGAGACCCAGTACTTC. This sequence encodes CASSPPSGTGRGETQYF. The full variable domain, completed from the reference TRBV28 and TRBJ2-5 proteins outside the CDR3, reads DVKVTQSSRYLVKRTGEKVFLECVQDMDHENMFWYRQDPGLGLRLIYFSYDVKMKEKGDIPEGYSVSREKKERFSLILESASTNQTSMYLCASSPPSGTGRGETQYFGPGTRLLVL.